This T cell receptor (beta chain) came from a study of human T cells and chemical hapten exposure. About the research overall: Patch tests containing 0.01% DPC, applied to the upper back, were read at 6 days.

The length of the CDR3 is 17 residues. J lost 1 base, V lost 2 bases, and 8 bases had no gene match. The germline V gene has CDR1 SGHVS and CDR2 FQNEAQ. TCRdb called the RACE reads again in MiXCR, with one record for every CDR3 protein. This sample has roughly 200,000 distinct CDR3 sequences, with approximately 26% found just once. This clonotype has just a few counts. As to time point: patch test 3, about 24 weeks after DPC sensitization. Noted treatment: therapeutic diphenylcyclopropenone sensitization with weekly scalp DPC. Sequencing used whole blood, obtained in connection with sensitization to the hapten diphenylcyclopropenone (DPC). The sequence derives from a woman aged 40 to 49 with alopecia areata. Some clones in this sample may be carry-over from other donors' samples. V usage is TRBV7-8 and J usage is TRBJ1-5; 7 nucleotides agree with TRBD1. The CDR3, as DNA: TGTGCCAGCAGCTTACAGTACAGGGGAGGCAGCAATCAGCCCCAGCATTTT. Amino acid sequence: CASSLQYRGGSNQPQHF.